The 25 T cell receptor beta chains below come from one sample, sequenced in a study of untreated major depressive disorder. Sequencing used immunoSEQ multiplex PCR; TCRdb keeps in-frame clones, though not all of them. Here the sample spans 20,000 to 25,000 clones, 90% to 95% being singletons. The sequenced material came from CD4+ T cells from PBMCs. Receptors originate from a man under 40 in good health.

The chain couples TRBV4-3 to TRBJ1-2; D is possibly TRBD1 (5 bases). V lost 0 bases, J lost 9 bases, and 14 bases lay in between. The V gene's germline CDR1 is LGHNA and CDR2 YSLEER. This CDR3 comprises 14 residues. CDR3 loop: CASSQDGAGMRYTF. The CDR3 bases are TGCGCCAGCAGCCAAGATGGCGCAGGGATGCGCTACACCTTC.

The rearrangement links TRBV5-1 to TRBJ1-5; 10 bases line up with TRBD1. Trimming cost V 4 bases and J 6 bases; bases outside gene matches: 10. Germline CDR1 SGHRS, CDR2 YFSETQ. The CDR3 has 16 residues. The CDR3 is CASSKDGQGGSQPQHF. The CDR3 DNA is TGCGCCAGCAGCAAAGACGGACAGGGGGGCTCTCAGCCCCAGCATTTT.

On this clone itself: Compared with germline, one end of the junction differs, possibly owing to a read error. This sequence joins TRBV5-1 and TRBJ2-7, with 8 positions matching TRBD1. Germline loops: CDR1 SGHRS, CDR2 YFSETQ. CDR3 length equals 13 residues. CDR3 DNA: TGCGCCAGCAGCCCACGGGACAGGACGCTCGCCCACTTC. It encodes CASSPRDRTLAHF.

This clone was counted once. V usage is TRBV7-2 and J usage is TRBJ2-4; 11 nucleotides align to TRBD2. This CDR3 region has 17 residues. V lost 2 bases and J lost 1; bases outside the gene matches: 4. CDR1 is SGHTA and CDR2 is FQGNSA in the germline V gene. CDR3 coding DNA: TGTGCCAGCAGCTTAACCCGGACTAGCGGGGCCAAAAACATTCAGTACTTC. Translated: CASSLTRTSGAKNIQYF.

The chain is built from TRBV4-3 and TRBJ2-5, with 9 nucleotides matching TRBD1. In germline, CDR1 is LGHNA, CDR2 YSLEER. Trimming took 3 bases from V and 4 from J; bases not matched to a gene: 9. This CDR3 comprises 16 residues. The CDR3 protein is CASSQGTDRGVETQYF. The CDR3 DNA reads as TGCGCCAGCAGCCAGGGCACGGACAGGGGAGTAGAGACCCAGTACTTC.

The chain uses TRBV9 and TRBJ2-7, with D tentatively TRBD2 (6 bases). From germline, CDR1 is SGDLS and CDR2 YYNGEE. The CDR3 runs to 17 residues. Trimming took off 0 bases at V and 3 bases at J, with 19 bases between the two ends. Written as DNA, the CDR3 is TGTGCCAGCAGCGTAGGTCTGGCGACTAGTCGGCGCTACGAGCAGTACTTC. This codes for CASSVGLATSRRYEQYF. The whole variable domain, filled in from reference TRBV9 and TRBJ2-7, reads DSGVTQTPKHLITATGQRVTLRCSPRSGDLSVYWYQQSLDQGLQFLIQYYNGEERAKGNILERFSAQQFPDLHSELNLSSLELGDSALYFCASSVGLATSRRYEQYFGPGTRLTVT.

V is TRBV4-3 and J is TRBJ2-1, with unresolved D. Germline CDR1 and CDR2: LGHNA and YSLEER. This CDR3 comprises 15 residues. Trimming took 0 bases from V and 6 from J, leaving 12 bases between them. The CDR3 region has the DNA TGCGCCAGCAGCCAAGACAGTGGCCCGCGCAATGAGCAGTTCTTC. Translation: CASSQDSGPRNEQFF.

This clone appeared a few times. The rearrangement joins TRBV6-6 to TRBJ1-5; D unclear. This CDR3 spans 13 amino acids. Deletions cut 2 bases from V and 1 base from J, with 3 bases between. Germline V gene data show CDR1 as MNHNY and CDR2 as SVGAGI (reference sequence). Here the CDR3 reads CASSYESNQPQHF. CDR3 nucleotides: TGTGCCAGCAGTTACGAAAGCAATCAGCCCCAGCATTTT.

V is TRBV9 and J is TRBJ1-5; D unresolved. Trimming removed 0 bases from V and 6 bases from J, with 10 bases in between. Per the germline V gene, CDR1 is SGDLS and CDR2 is YYNGEE. The CDR3 runs 14 residues. The CDR3 DNA sequence: TGTGCCAGCAGCGTAGAAGAGGAAAGTCAGCCCCAGCATTTT. Translated: CASSVEEESQPQHF.

The rearrangement uses TRBV5-6 and TRBJ2-1, with D tentatively TRBD1 or TRBD2 (5 bases each). Deletions cut 4 bases from V and 3 bases from J, with 14 bases between. The CDR3 has 15 amino acids. Germline V gene lookup returns CDR1 SGHDT and CDR2 YYEEEE. In DNA form, the CDR3 reads TGTGCCAGCAGCCCACGGGGCGGACTCTACAATGAGCAGTTCTTC. This codes for CASSPRGGLYNEQFF.

The CDR3 DNA reads TGCGCCAGCAGCCAAGGCAGGGGAGCTAACTATGGCTACACCTTC. Translated, it gives CASSQGRGANYGYTF. The chain employs TRBV4-3 and TRBJ1-2; D is possibly TRBD1 (6 bases). Germline V gene sequence: CDR1 LGHNA, CDR2 YSLEER. The length of the CDR3 is 15 residues. The V end was cut by 1 base, the J end by 0 bases, with 9 bases between.

V usage is TRBV14 and J usage is TRBJ1-1; D is unclear. Germline lookup yields CDR1 SGHDN and CDR2 FVKESK. This CDR3 has 13 amino acids. V lost 4 bases, J lost 1 base, and 7 bases lay in between. The CDR3 reads CASSRHPNTEAFF. The DNA for the CDR3 is TGTGCCAGCAGCCGACACCCGAACACTGAAGCTTTCTTT.

V usage is TRBV29-1 and J usage is TRBJ2-2; D unresolved. Per the germline V gene, CDR1 is SQVTM and CDR2 is ANQGSEA. Trimming took off 4 bases at V and 1 base at J, with 10 bases between the two ends. CDR3 length: 14 amino acids. The CDR3 region is CSVVPGWNTGELFF. The DNA for the CDR3 is TGCAGCGTTGTACCCGGTTGGAACACCGGGGAGCTGTTTTTT.

This chain uses TRBV15 with TRBJ2-5; 7 nucleotides line up with TRBD1. CDR1 and CDR2 from the germline V gene are LNHNV and YYDKDF (reference sequence). V lost 5 bases and J lost 7; bases outside the gene matches: 13. This CDR3 comprises 15 residues. The CDR3 region is CATSRRQGFFGTQYF. The CDR3 nucleotides read TGTGCCACCAGCCGAAGACAGGGTTTTTTCGGGACCCAGTACTTC.

V and J are TRBV27 and TRBJ2-1, with D perhaps given as TRBD1 or TRBD2 (6 bases each). The germline CDR1 and CDR2 sequences are MNHEY and SMNVEV (reference sequence). V lost 2 bases and J lost 12, with 20 bases in between. The length of the CDR3 is 15 residues. CDR3 protein: CASSLRGPGRGTQFF. The DNA of the CDR3 is TGTGCCAGCAGTTTACGGGGGCCTGGTCGTGGGACGCAGTTCTTC.

This rearrangement joins TRBV29-1 to TRBJ2-2; 8 positions match TRBD1. This CDR3 has 13 residues. Germline V gives CDR1 SQVTM, CDR2 ANQGSEA. V shed 2 bases, J shed 4 bases, and the junction held 0 bases outside the gene matches. The DNA for the CDR3 is TGCAGCGTTGAAACAGGGGGCACCGGGGAGCTGTTTTTT. Residues: CSVETGGTGELFF.

DNA for the CDR3: TGTGCCAGCAGTGAGAATGGTCATCAGCCCCAGCATTTT. It yields the protein CASSENGHQPQHF. This chain uses TRBV6-1 with TRBJ1-5; no firm D call. Germline CDR1 and CDR2: MNHNS and SASEGT. The CDR3 is 13 residues long. V lost 3 bases to trimming and J lost 5 bases, with 8 bases between them.

The sample holds one count of this clone. The gene calls are TRBV5-6 and TRBJ1-1, with D hard to call. V was clipped by 0 bases and J by 6 bases, with 9 bases between them. The germline CDR1 and CDR2 sequences are SGHDT and YYEEEE. CDR3 length: 13 amino acids. CDR3 nucleotides: TGTGCCAGCAGCTTGGTACGGATTGCTGAAGCTTTCTTT. Its protein is CASSLVRIAEAFF.

The chain employs TRBV19 and TRBJ2-7, with TRBD1 matching 7 bases. This CDR3 is 13 amino acids long. Germline trimming cut 6 bases from V and 2 bases from J; bases unmatched to any gene: 4. Germline V gene data show CDR1 as LNHDA and CDR2 as SQIVND (reference sequence). The CDR3 DNA reads as TGTGCCAGTAGCCTTACAGGGGCCTACGAGCAGTACTTC. It is translated as CASSLTGAYEQYF.

The chain links TRBV7-8 to TRBJ2-3, with D possibly matching TRBD2 (5 bases). Looked up from germline, CDR1 is SGHVS and CDR2 is FQNEAQ. V was cut by 2 bases and J by 7 bases, with 13 bases left in between. The CDR3 runs 14 residues. The CDR3 reads CASSLREGQNTQYF. The CDR3 nucleotides are TGTGCCAGCAGCTTACGAGAGGGCCAGAATACGCAGTATTTT.

The chain combines TRBV5-1 with TRBJ1-1; tentatively, D is TRBD1 (6 bases). The CDR3 loop spans 13 amino acids. Trimming shortened V by 1 base and J by 7 bases, and 11 bases separated the two germline ends. Germline V gene data show CDR1 as SGHRS and CDR2 as YFSETQ. CDR3: CASSLRDTYEAFF. The CDR3 region has the DNA TGCGCCAGCAGCTTGAGGGACACCTATGAAGCTTTCTTT.

The rearrangement joins TRBV9 to TRBJ2-3; 9 nucleotides agree with TRBD2. CDR1 SGDLS and CDR2 YYNGEE come from the germline V gene. The CDR3 sequence is 16 residues long. V gave up 0 bases and J gave up 6 bases; unmatched junction bases: 8. The CDR3 region has the DNA TGTGCCAGCAGCGTAGGGACTAGCGCCTTGTCGGATACGCAGTATTTT. The encoded protein is CASSVGTSALSDTQYF.

The chain is built from TRBV9 and TRBJ2-3, with no clear D. This CDR3 has 17 amino acids. Trimming took off 0 bases at V and 2 bases at J, with 16 bases between the two ends. CDR1 is SGDLS, CDR2 YYNGEE, per germline. The CDR3 DNA is TGTGCCAGCAGCGTAGGAGGTCTCGTACAGCTCACAGATACGCAGTATTTT. Its translation: CASSVGGLVQLTDTQYF.

The gene calls are TRBV19 and TRBJ2-7; the D gene is possibly TRBD1 (6 bases). Trimming took 8 bases from V and 3 from J, leaving 14 bases between them. Germline loops: CDR1 LNHDA, CDR2 SQIVND (reference sequence). This CDR3 region has 13 residues. CDR3 residues: CASQVGAGYEQYF. For the CDR3, the DNA is TGTGCCAGTCAAGTGGGGGCCGGCTACGAGCAGTACTTC.

The DNA of the CDR3 is TGCGCCAGCAGCCAAGATCAGGGAAACAATCAGCCCCAGCATTTT. This gives the protein CASSQDQGNNQPQHF. The rearrangement links TRBV4-3 to TRBJ1-5; maybe TRBD1 (5 bases). The V gene lost 0 bases and the J gene lost 3 bases, with 9 bases spanning the gap. CDR1 is LGHNA, CDR2 YSLEER, per germline. The CDR3 has 15 amino acids.